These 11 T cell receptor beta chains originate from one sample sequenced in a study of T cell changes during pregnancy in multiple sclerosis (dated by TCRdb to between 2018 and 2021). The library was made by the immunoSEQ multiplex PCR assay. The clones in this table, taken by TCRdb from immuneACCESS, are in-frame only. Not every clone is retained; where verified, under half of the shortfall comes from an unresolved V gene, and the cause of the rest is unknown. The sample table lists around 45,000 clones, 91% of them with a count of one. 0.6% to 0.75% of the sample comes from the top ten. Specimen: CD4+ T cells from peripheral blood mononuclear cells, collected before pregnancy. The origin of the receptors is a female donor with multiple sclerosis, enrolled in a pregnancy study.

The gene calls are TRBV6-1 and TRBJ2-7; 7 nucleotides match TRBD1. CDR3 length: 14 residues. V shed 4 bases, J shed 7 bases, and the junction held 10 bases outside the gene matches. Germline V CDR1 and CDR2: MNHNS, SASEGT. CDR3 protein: CASSGQDRVGEQYF. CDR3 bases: TGTGCCAGCAGTGGGCAAGACAGGGTGGGAGAGCAGTACTTC.

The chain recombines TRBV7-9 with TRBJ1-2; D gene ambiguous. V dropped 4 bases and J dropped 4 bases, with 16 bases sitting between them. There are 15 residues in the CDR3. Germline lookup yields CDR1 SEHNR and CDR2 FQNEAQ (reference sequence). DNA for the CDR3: TGTGCCAGCAGCTCTCTATCCCGAACAGCCTATGGCTACACCTTC. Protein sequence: CASSSLSRTAYGYTF. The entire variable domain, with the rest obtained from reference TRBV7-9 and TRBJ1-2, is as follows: DTGVSQNPRHKITKRGQNVTFRCDPISEHNRLYWYRQTLGQGPEFLTYFQNEAQLEKSRLLSDRFSAERPKGSFSTLEIQRTEQGDSAMYLCASSSLSRTAYGYTFGSGTRLTVV.

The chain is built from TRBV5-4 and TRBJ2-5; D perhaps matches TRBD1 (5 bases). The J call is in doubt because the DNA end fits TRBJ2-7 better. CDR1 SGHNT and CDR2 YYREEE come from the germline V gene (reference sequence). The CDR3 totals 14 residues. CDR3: CASSSPRETYEQYF. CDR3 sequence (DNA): TGTGCCAGCAGCTCCCCCAGGGAAACCTACGAGCAGTACTTC.

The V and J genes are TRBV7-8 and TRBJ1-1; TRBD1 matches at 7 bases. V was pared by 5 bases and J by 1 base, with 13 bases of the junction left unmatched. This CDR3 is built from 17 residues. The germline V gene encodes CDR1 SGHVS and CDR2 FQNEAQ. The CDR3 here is CASSLGTALGENTEAFF. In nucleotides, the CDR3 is TGTGCCAGCAGCCTCGGGACAGCCCTGGGAGAGAACACTGAAGCTTTCTTT.

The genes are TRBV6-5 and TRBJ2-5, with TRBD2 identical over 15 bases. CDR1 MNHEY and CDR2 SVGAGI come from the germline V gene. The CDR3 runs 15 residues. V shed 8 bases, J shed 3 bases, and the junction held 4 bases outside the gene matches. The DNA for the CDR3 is TGTGCCAGCCAAGGACTAGCGGGGGGGGAAGAGACCCAGTACTTC. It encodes CASQGLAGGEETQYF.

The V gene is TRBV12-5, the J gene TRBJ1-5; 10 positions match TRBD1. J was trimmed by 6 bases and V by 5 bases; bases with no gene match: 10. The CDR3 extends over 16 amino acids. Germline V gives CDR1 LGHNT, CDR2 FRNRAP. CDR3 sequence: CASGQTVGTGAQPQHF. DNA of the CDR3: TGTGCTAGTGGTCAGACCGTCGGGACAGGGGCTCAGCCCCAGCATTTT.

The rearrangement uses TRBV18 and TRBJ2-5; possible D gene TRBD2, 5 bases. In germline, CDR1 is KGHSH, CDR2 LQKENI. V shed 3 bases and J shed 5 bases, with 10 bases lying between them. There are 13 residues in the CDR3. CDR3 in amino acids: CASSPRVAETQYF. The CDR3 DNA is TGTGCCAGCTCACCTCGGGTAGCGGAGACCCAGTACTTC.

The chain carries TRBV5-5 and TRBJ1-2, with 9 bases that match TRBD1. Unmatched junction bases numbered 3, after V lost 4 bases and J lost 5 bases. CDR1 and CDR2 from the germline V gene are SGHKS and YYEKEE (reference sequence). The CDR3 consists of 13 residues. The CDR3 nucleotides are TGTGCCAGCAGCATAGACAGGGGGTATGGCTACACCTTC. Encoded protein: CASSIDRGYGYTF.

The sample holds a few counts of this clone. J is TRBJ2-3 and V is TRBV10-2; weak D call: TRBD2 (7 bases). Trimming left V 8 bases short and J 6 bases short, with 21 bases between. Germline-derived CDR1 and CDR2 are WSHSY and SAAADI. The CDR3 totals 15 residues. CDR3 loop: CASSKGGGLRDTQYF. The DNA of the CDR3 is TGCGCCAGCTCTAAGGGAGGGGGGCTTCGCGATACGCAGTATTTT.

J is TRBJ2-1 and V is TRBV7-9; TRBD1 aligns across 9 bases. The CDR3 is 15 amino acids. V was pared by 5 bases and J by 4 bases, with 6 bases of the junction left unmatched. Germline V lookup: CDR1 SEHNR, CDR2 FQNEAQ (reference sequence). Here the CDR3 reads CASSRQGGSYNEQFF. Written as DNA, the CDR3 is TGTGCCAGCAGCCGACAGGGGGGGTCGTACAATGAGCAGTTCTTC.

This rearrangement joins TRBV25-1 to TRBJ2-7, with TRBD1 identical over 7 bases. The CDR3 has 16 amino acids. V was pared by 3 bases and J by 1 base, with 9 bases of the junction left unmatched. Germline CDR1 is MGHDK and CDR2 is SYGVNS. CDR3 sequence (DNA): TGTGCCAGCAGTGATTACCGTCAGGGGGTATCCTACGAGCAGTACTTC. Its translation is CASSDYRQGVSYEQYF.